The entry below gives a single TCR beta chain sequence along with its context. Germline CDR1 reads SGHKS; CDR2 reads YYEKEE (reference sequence). The CDR3 runs 12 residues. V gave up 0 bases and J gave up 11 bases, with 11 bases separating them. This table comes from immunoSEQ multiplex PCR, and its TCRdb copy is limited to in-frame clones, with some not included. The sample consists of 55,000 to 70,000 clones, approximately 80% of them appearing once. The data were obtained in a study of OX40 agonist ivuxolimab in advanced cancers. On the study more broadly: Patients with hepatocellular carcinoma, melanoma, renal cell or head and neck cancer made up the dose-escalation patients. Partial responses occurred in three patients (one hepatocellular carcinoma, two cutaneous melanoma).

J is TRBJ1-1 and V is TRBV5-5, with no clear D. Sequenced here: CD4+ or CD8+ T cells sorted from blood, sampled in a trial of the OX40 agonist ivuxolimab. The sequence came from an adult with an advanced solid tumor such as melanoma, head and neck, liver or kidney cancer. For the CDR3, the DNA is TGTGCCAGCAGCTTGGATGGAGGGTATGCTTTCTTT. It is translated as CASSLDGGYAFF. The complete variable domain, with remaining parts taken from reference TRBV5-5 and TRBJ1-1, reads DAGVTQSPTHLIKTRGQQVTLRCSPISGHKSVSWYQQVLGQGPQFIFQYYEKEERGRGNFPDRFSARQFPNYSSELNVNALLLGDSALYLCASSLDGGYAFFGQGTRLTVV.